The rows below give T cell receptor beta chains drawn from one sample of a study of blood T cells in healthy people across ages. TCRdb reprocessed the 5' RACE reads via MiXCR and lists one record per CDR3 protein. The data hold over a million distinct CDR3 sequences, with approximately 42% observed a single time. The sequencing input was blood. The receptors shown here come from a woman younger than 30 in good health. Both conserved end residues are trimmed from each CDR3. The order of the fields is CDR3 length, V gene, J gene, CDR3 protein.

14	TRBV4-2	TRBJ1-6	ASSLTGGGGSSPLH
14	TRBV12-3/TRBV12-4	TRBJ2-3	ASSRGGRTSTDTQY
11	TRBV5-4	NA	ASRLFASATQY
17	TRBV5-6	TRBJ2-7	ASSNPGQGIGRLKYEQY
10	TRBV29-1	TRBJ2-3	SVEAGSDTQY
12	TRBV28	TRBJ1-2	ASDAGGDGYGYT
16	TRBV4-2	TRBJ1-6	ASSQARGTKSPGSPLH
12	TRBV3-1	TRBJ2-1	ASSQGAGAHEQF
15	TRBV7-9	TRBJ2-1	ASSSLVAGEKGNEQF
10	TRBV20-1	TRBJ1-1	STIRGNTEAF
13	TRBV20-1	TRBJ2-5	SARGAGSGQETQY
14	TRBV10-3	TRBJ2-7	AISGPIDRGAYEQY
15	TRBV2	TRBJ2-1	ASSAPAGLSSYNEQF
11	TRBV29-1	TRBJ1-1	SVRGLMNTEAF
14	TRBV24-1	TRBJ2-1	ATSDTRGQGYNEQF
11	TRBV27	TRBJ2-7	ASSGGRAYEQY
13	TRBV20-1	TRBJ2-4	SALGGSAAKNIQY
13	TRBV29-1	TRBJ2-6	SVVSQGSGATVLT
11	TRBV6-2/TRBV6-3	NA	ASTIRLAAEQY
14	TRBV5-1	TRBJ2-1	ASSLVDRGAYNEQF
12	TRBV10-3	TRBJ2-1	AISESSPPLKQF
12	TRBV28	TRBJ1-4	ASGRHQTNEKLF
13	TRBV6-5	TRBJ2-1	ASGPTGLTYNEQF
11	TRBV7-9	TRBJ2-3	ASSLRDSNTQY
14	TRBV3-1	TRBJ2-5	ATTGTSGGSGETQY
11	TRBV27	TRBJ2-7	ASTGQGQYEQY
12	TRBV7-6	TRBJ2-5	ASSGVGGGETQY
14	TRBV18	TRBJ1-2	ASSPQRGRTIGGYT
13	TRBV14	TRBJ2-1	ASSRNLGGGDEQF
15	TRBV7-9	TRBJ2-7	ASSSAPGLAASYEQY
14	TRBV7-9	TRBJ2-3	ASSLSHGSSTDTQY
11	TRBV12-3/TRBV12-4	TRBJ2-1	ASSLKAGGPAF
13	TRBV27	TRBJ2-5	ASSLSWTRQETQY
12	TRBV4-1	TRBJ1-1	ASSVTTGGAEAF
12	TRBV4-1	TRBJ2-7	ASSRAGLSYEQY
12	TRBV18	TRBJ2-7	ASTSGREALEQY
7	TRBV27	TRBJ2-7	ASRNSGN
14	TRBV3-1	TRBJ1-2	ASSQQSVTGGYGYT
17	TRBV12-3/TRBV12-4	TRBJ2-3	ASSLGCRRLAGVQDTQY
12	TRBV20-1	TRBJ1-2	SARAAGNNYGYT
13	TRBV7-6	TRBJ1-6	ASSLDPREASPLH
14	TRBV12-3/TRBV12-4	TRBJ1-2	ASSNDKQGVLGRYT
10	TRBV7-2	TRBJ1-5	ASSPVGQAQH
13	TRBV13	TRBJ1-2	ASSPRTGINYGYT
15	TRBV5-1	NA	ASSSPSGRTTRHEQY
14	TRBV27	TRBJ2-1	ASTPSAGSSYNEQF
12	TRBV27	TRBJ2-3	ASSIGVSTDTQY
13	TRBV6-2/TRBV6-3	TRBJ2-4	ASSSQQNGEGVGY
14	TRBV2	TRBJ2-7	ASSEPGSGRSGEQY
14	TRBV12-3/TRBV12-4	TRBJ2-2	ASSFSAGGRNGELF
12	TRBV6-5	TRBJ1-5	ASSYSRADQPQH
11	TRBV27	TRBJ1-2	ASSFGRAYGYT
15	TRBV12-5	TRBJ2-3	ASGLPTPTQGPDTQY
14	TRBV28	TRBJ2-5	ASSLEASGSLGTQY
16	TRBV3-1	TRBJ2-4	ASSQDVLGGAGKNIQY